The 5 T cell receptor beta chains below come from one sample, sequenced in a study of T cell repertoires in cytomegalovirus infection. MiXCR was run by TCRdb on the reads, yielding one entry per CDR3 protein. This sample yields fewer than 350,000 distinct CDR3 sequences, of which roughly 15% are seen a single time; approximately 12% belongs to the top ten. Sequencing was done on a sample of PBMCs. The origin of the receptors is a human donor in good health (CMV status not recorded). Some clones in this sample may be carry-over from other donors' samples.

This clonotype has at least ten counts. The rearrangement joins TRBV7-2 to TRBJ1-1; possibly TRBD1 for D (6 bases). Germline V lookup: CDR1 SGHTA, CDR2 FQGNSA. CDR3 length: 16 amino acids. The ends were cut back, 3 bases at V and 0 bases at J, with 14 bases in the middle. The CDR3 DNA follows: TGTGCCAGCAGCTTGGGAAGGGGGACAATGAACACTGAAGCTTTCTTT. Protein product: CASSLGRGTMNTEAFF.

This chain uses TRBV12-5 with TRBJ1-5; D unresolved. CDR1 is LGHNT, CDR2 FRNRAP, per germline. CDR3 length: 13 residues. V shed 0 bases and J shed 6 bases, with 6 bases lying between them. The CDR3 DNA follows: TGTGCTAGTGGTTTGGTACTAGGTCAGCCCCAGCATTTT. It is translated as CASGLVLGQPQHF.

This clonotype occurred a few times. The chain combines TRBV6-5 with TRBJ2-7; D gene ambiguous. The V and J ends lost 5 bases and 2 bases respectively, with 13 bases between them. Germline V gene lookup returns CDR1 MNHEY and CDR2 SVGAGI. CDR3 size: 14 residues. The CDR3 nucleotides read TGTGCCAGCAGTGCTAACGCAAACGCCTACGAGCAGTACTTC. Translation: CASSANANAYEQYF.

This clonotype was seen repeatedly, ten times or more. J is TRBJ2-5 and V is TRBV6-1; possible D gene TRBD1, 6 bases. This CDR3 is built from 14 residues. Looked up from germline, CDR1 is MNHNS and CDR2 is SASEGT. V lost 5 bases and J 3 bases, leaving 13 bases between the germline ends. As DNA, the CDR3 is TGTGCCAGCAGTCCGAGACAGGCAAAAGAGACCCAGTACTTC. Translation: CASSPRQAKETQYF.

The chain is built from TRBV4-1 and TRBJ1-3; TRBD1 agrees at 7 bases. CDR3 length equals 14 residues. The V gene end was trimmed by 4 bases and the J gene end by 7 bases; junction bases not matched to a gene: 7. CDR1 is MGHRA, CDR2 YSYEKL, per germline. The CDR3 DNA reads TGCGCCAGCAGCCGAGGGACAGTGGGGAACACCATATATTTT. Translation gives CASSRGTVGNTIYF.